What follows is one T cell receptor beta chain and its context. This sample is part of a study of blood T cell repertoires in COVID-19. Turning to the study itself: From the United States, Italy and Spain came samples of acute and convalescent COVID-19. T cells, B-cell-depleted T cells, or PBMCs supplied cDNA or gDNA.

Under the authors' procedure: Estimation of nucleated cell counts was performed using reference gene primer amplification. The assay was immunoSEQ multiplex PCR, and TCRdb's table has in-frame clones only and misses some. V, J and clone size were drawn from that table, and D and trimming were deduced from the DNA. The sample has about 130,000 clones; approximately 80% are singletons. This CDR3 has 16 residues. Losses at the gene ends were 1 base for V and 0 bases for J; bases not matched to a gene: 2. Germline V lookup: CDR1 MNHEY, CDR2 SMNVEV (reference sequence). The sequence was obtained from a man aged 40-50 years with active or convalescent COVID-19. Material for sequencing was peripheral blood. The chain employs TRBV27 and TRBJ2-1; 8 bases line up with TRBD1. The CDR3 bases are TGTGCCAGCAGTTTATGGACAGGGAGCTCCTACAATGAGCAGTTCTTC. Protein product: CASSLWTGSSYNEQFF.